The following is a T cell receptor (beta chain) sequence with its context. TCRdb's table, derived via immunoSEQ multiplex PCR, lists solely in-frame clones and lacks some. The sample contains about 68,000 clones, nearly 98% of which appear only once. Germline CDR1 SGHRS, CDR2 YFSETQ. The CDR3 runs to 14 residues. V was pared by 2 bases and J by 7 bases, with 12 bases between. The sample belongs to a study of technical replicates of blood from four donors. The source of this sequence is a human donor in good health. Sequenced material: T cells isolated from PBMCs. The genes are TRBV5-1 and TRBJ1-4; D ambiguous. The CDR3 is CASSFGAGGEKLFF. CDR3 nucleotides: TGCGCCAGCAGCTTTGGAGCGGGTGGTGAAAAACTGTTTTTT.